The entry below gives a single TCR beta chain sequence along with its context. Its target is not known. V lost 8 bases, J lost 1 base, and 20 bases stayed unmatched. The CDR3 has 19 amino acids. Per the germline V gene, CDR1 is SQVTM and CDR2 is ANQGSEA. This record belongs to a study of T cell responses to AZD1222 COVID-19 vaccine. Study-level findings and limits: Of spike-specific TCRs, nearly half reportedly target regions left unmutated in variants. Mapped onto spike, vaccine-associated CD4 TCRs spanned it and were dominant at 160-218 and 743-854. Donors were mostly white British, more females; clonal diversity possibly underestimated.

Some clones are missing from TCRdb's copy, which holds only in-frame ones; the method was immunoSEQ multiplex PCR. The repertoire consists of some 150,000 clones, with about 90% occurring once and the leading ten covering 3.5% to 5.5%. The source is an adult who received the MenACWY meningococcal vaccine as a control. Sequenced material: peripheral blood, taken 28 days after the second dose of the MenACWY control vaccine. The rearrangement joins TRBV29-1 to TRBJ2-3; 11 bases line up with TRBD2. The CDR3 DNA sequence: TGCAGCCTCGACCCGGGACTAGCGGAAGCGAGGACGGGCACAGATACGCAGTATTTT. It translates to CSLDPGLAEARTGTDTQYF.